This T cell receptor (beta chain) was sequenced for a study of shared clonotypes between healthy human individuals. Notes on the study in general: It was only blood that was sampled, and tissue repertoires likely differ. Non-shared clonotypes showed lower generation probabilities than clonotypes common to all four donors. When naive CD4 clonotypes were compared across a few donors, about 4.9% were shared.

To note about this clone: The antigen remains unidentified.

Measured with immunoSEQ multiplex PCR; TCRdb has only the in-frame clones, and not every one. The sample includes approximately 1.4 million clones, under 99% seen only once; the top ten take about 0.42%. The receptor's source is a man in his thirties or forties in good health. Input material: naive CD4+ T cells sorted from blood. The subset denotes: CD45RA+ positively selected.

The CDR3 is CATSSWTDNTGELFF. As DNA, the CDR3 is TGTGCCACCAGTTCGTGGACGGACAACACCGGGGAGCTGTTTTTT. This chain connects TRBV15 to TRBJ2-2; D is ambiguous. V lost 6 bases to trimming and J lost 2 bases, with 13 bases between them. This CDR3 region has 15 residues. Per the germline V gene, CDR1 is LNHNV and CDR2 is YYDKDF (reference sequence).